What follows are 30 T cell receptor beta chains derived from one specimen sequenced in a study of cytomegalovirus exposure and HLA in healthy donors. The PCR ran on 60 Vbeta and 13 Jbeta primers. The table came from immunoSEQ multiplex PCR; TCRdb's copy has only in-frame clones and leaves some out. The sample contains approximately 150,000 clones, about 64% of which appear only once. The source material was PBMCs. These receptors were taken from a man in his fifties in good health and CMV-seronegative.

This chain links TRBV6-5 with TRBJ2-4; 7 bases map to TRBD2. In germline, CDR1 is MNHEY, CDR2 SVGAGI. Unmatched junction bases numbered 12, after V lost 6 bases and J lost 7 bases. The CDR3 runs to 15 residues. The CDR3 DNA sequence: TGTGCCAGCAGAACAGCCGGGACTACCACCAACATTCAGTACTTC. It is translated as CASRTAGTTTNIQYF.

The rearrangement links TRBV5-4 to TRBJ2-7; 8 positions agree with TRBD1. Germline lookup yields CDR1 SGHNT and CDR2 YYREEE (reference sequence). The J segment lost 4 bases and the V segment lost 2 bases, leaving 11 bases of the junction unmatched. The CDR3 spans 16 residues. CDR3 in amino acids: CASSLPPGQANYEQYF. Here the CDR3 DNA reads TGTGCCAGCAGCTTACCCCCGGGACAGGCAAATTACGAGCAGTACTTC. The entire variable domain, with the rest obtained from reference TRBV5-4 and TRBJ2-7, is as follows: ETGVTQSPTHLIKTRGQQVTLRCSSQSGHNTVSWYQQALGQGPQFIFQYYREEENGRGNFPPRFSGLQFPNYSSELNVNALELDDSALYLCASSLPPGQANYEQYFGPGTRLTVT.

V is TRBV7-2 and J is TRBJ2-2; D gene unclear. This CDR3 comprises 13 residues. V was shortened by 2 bases and J by 3 bases, with 4 bases between the two germline ends. In germline, CDR1 is SGHTA, CDR2 FQGNSA. DNA of the CDR3: TGTGCCAGCAGCTTACTATACACCGGGGAGCTGTTTTTT. Translation: CASSLLYTGELFF.

This rearrangement joins TRBV4-2 to TRBJ2-2; the D gene is possibly TRBD1 (5 bases). This CDR3 contains 15 residues. Germline V gene data show CDR1 as LGHNA and CDR2 as YNFKEQ. V was shortened by 7 bases and J by 1 base, with 13 bases between the two germline ends. The DNA of the CDR3 is TGTGCCAGCACCAGCACCCAGGGGAACACCGGGGAGCTGTTTTTT. It codes for CASTSTQGNTGELFF.

V is TRBV28 and J is TRBJ2-2; 8 bases agree with TRBD1. Germline CDR1 reads MDHEN; CDR2 reads SYDVKM. This CDR3 region has 17 residues. The J segment lost 7 bases and the V segment lost 7 bases, leaving 17 bases of the junction unmatched. The CDR3 here is CASIKPGVRGPGGELFF. In DNA form, the CDR3 reads TGTGCCAGCATTAAGCCGGGGGTCAGGGGGCCGGGCGGGGAGCTGTTTTTT.

This chain's CDR3 is CASRIAGGTRETQYF. The CDR3 DNA reads TGTGCCAGCAGAATAGCGGGGGGGACCCGAGAGACCCAGTACTTC. This sequence joins TRBV6-5 and TRBJ2-5; 11 bases line up with TRBD2. With V trimmed by 6 bases and J by 4 bases, 7 bases remained unmatched. The length of the CDR3 is 15 residues. CDR1 MNHEY and CDR2 SVGAGI come from the germline V gene.

V usage is TRBV27 and J usage is TRBJ1-2, with D possibly matching TRBD1 (5 bases). The V gene's germline CDR1 is MNHEY and CDR2 SMNVEV (reference sequence). CDR3 length: 16 residues. Trimming cost V 2 bases and J 4 bases, with 17 bases left between them. CDR3 sequence reads: CASSLKGTGSLYGYTF. The CDR3 region has the DNA TGTGCCAGCAGTTTAAAGGGGACTGGCAGCCTCTATGGCTACACCTTC.

This clone has only a few counts. The chain joins TRBV29-1 to TRBJ1-1; 9 bases align to TRBD1. Germline V gene lookup returns CDR1 SQVTM and CDR2 ANQGSEA. This CDR3 is 13 amino acids long. Unmatched junction bases numbered 4, after V lost 4 bases and J lost 4 bases. The CDR3 nucleotides read TGCAGCGTTGGGGGACAGGGCGTCACTGAAGCTTTCTTT. Amino acid sequence: CSVGGQGVTEAFF.

This rearrangement joins TRBV14 to TRBJ1-1; D perhaps matches TRBD1 (6 bases). Germline V gene sequence: CDR1 SGHDN, CDR2 FVKESK. This CDR3 has 15 amino acids. Trimming pared 2 bases from V and 4 bases from J, leaving 14 bases between. The CDR3 loop reads CASSQQGYQTTEAFF. The CDR3 bases are TGTGCCAGCAGCCAACAGGGGTATCAAACCACTGAAGCTTTCTTT.

The chain couples TRBV28 to TRBJ2-5, with TRBD1 identical over 7 bases. TRBJ2-7 matches the DNA end more closely, so the J call is doubtful. The length of the CDR3 is 13 residues. Germline V gives CDR1 MDHEN, CDR2 SYDVKM. The CDR3 here is CASTVPGGDEQYF. The CDR3 nucleotides are TGTGCCAGCACCGTCCCAGGGGGAGACGAGCAGTACTTC.

The rearrangement joins TRBV5-6 to TRBJ2-3; 9 bases are a match to TRBD2. CDR1 and CDR2 from the germline V gene are SGHDT and YYEEEE. Trimming removed 3 bases from V and 1 base from J; junction bases left unmatched: 3. The CDR3 runs to 15 residues. The CDR3 protein is CASSSSSGGTDTQYF. In DNA, the CDR3 is TGTGCCAGCAGCTCCTCTAGCGGGGGCACAGATACGCAGTATTTT.

The genes are TRBV7-2 and TRBJ2-4; TRBD1 matches at 8 bases. J lost 9 bases, V lost 4 bases, and 8 bases had no gene match. CDR1 is SGHTA and CDR2 is FQGNSA in the germline V gene. This CDR3 contains 14 residues. The CDR3, as DNA: TGTGCCAGCAGCTCCCCGGACAGGGCCGGCATTCAGTACTTC. Translated, it gives CASSSPDRAGIQYF. Looking up the rest from reference TRBV7-2 and TRBJ2-4 gives the full variable domain: GAGVSQSPSNKVTEKGKDVELRCDPISGHTALYWYRQSLGQGLEFLIYFQGNSAPDKSGLPSDRFSAERTGGSVSTLTIQRTQQEDSAVYLCASSSPDRAGIQYFGAGTRLSVL.

This sequence joins TRBV11-2 and TRBJ2-7; D is possibly TRBD2 (6 bases). Germline values: CDR1 SGHAT, CDR2 FQNNGV. The length of the CDR3 is 16 residues. Trimming left V 1 base short and J 2 bases short, with 15 bases between. CDR3 sequence reads: CASSLGGSGKPYEQYF. The CDR3 DNA reads as TGTGCCAGCAGCTTAGGAGGTAGCGGAAAACCCTACGAGCAGTACTTC.

The chain links TRBV28 to TRBJ1-2; D perhaps matches TRBD1 (6 bases). Germline lookup yields CDR1 MDHEN and CDR2 SYDVKM. The CDR3 sequence is 14 residues long. V was cut by 6 bases and J by 3 bases, with 14 bases left in between. CDR3 in amino acids: CASSTTGTHYGYTF. CDR3 in DNA: TGTGCCAGCAGCACTACCGGGACACACTATGGCTACACCTTC.

The rearrangement joins TRBV10-3 to TRBJ1-1; D is unclear. V was trimmed by 4 bases and J by 4 bases, leaving 10 bases between them. This CDR3 is built from 13 residues. The germline CDR1 and CDR2 sequences are ENHRY and SYGVKD. The DNA for the CDR3 is TGTGCCATCAGTGGAACCGGGATCACTGAAGCTTTCTTT. This sequence encodes CAISGTGITEAFF.

The chain's CDR3 is CASSELAGGLSYNEQFF. The CDR3 DNA reads TGTGCCAGCAGTGAACTAGCGGGGGGTCTCTCCTACAATGAGCAGTTCTTC. The chain employs TRBV6-1 and TRBJ2-1; TRBD2 aligns across 11 bases. J was trimmed by 0 bases and V by 2 bases; bases with no gene match: 3. The CDR3 sequence is 17 residues long. Germline V CDR1 and CDR2: MNHNS, SASEGT.

The chain uses TRBV27 and TRBJ1-1, with D perhaps matching TRBD1 (6 bases). Germline loops: CDR1 MNHEY, CDR2 SMNVEV (reference sequence). The germline V and J ends were trimmed by 8 bases and 4 bases, with 11 bases remaining between them. This CDR3 spans 12 amino acids. As DNA, the CDR3 is TGTGCCAGCGGAATAGGGGGCACTGAAGCTTTCTTT. The encoded protein is CASGIGGTEAFF.

V gene TRBV9 combines with J gene TRBJ1-1; tentatively, D is TRBD1 (5 bases). From germline, CDR1 is SGDLS and CDR2 YYNGEE. This CDR3 is 14 amino acids long. The V gene lost 0 bases and the J gene lost 6 bases, with 12 bases spanning the gap. As DNA, the CDR3 is TGTGCCAGCAGCGTAGTTAGGCAGGGTGCTGAAGCTTTCTTT. Residues: CASSVVRQGAEAFF.

The rearrangement links TRBV5-4 to TRBJ1-2, with unresolved D. CDR1 is SGHNT and CDR2 is YYREEE in the germline V gene (reference sequence). V gave up 0 bases and J gave up 11 bases, with 8 bases separating them. CDR3 length: 11 amino acids. CDR3 sequence: CASSLEGSYTF. For the CDR3, the DNA is TGTGCCAGCAGCTTGGAAGGGAGTTACACCTTC.

This chain joins TRBV14 and TRBJ2-3; D ambiguous. V shed 4 bases and J shed 0 bases, with 11 bases lying between them. Germline lookup yields CDR1 SGHDN and CDR2 FVKESK. The CDR3 extends over 15 amino acids. CDR3 nucleotides: TGTGCCAGCAGCCCCGCTTTAACTAGCACAGATACGCAGTATTTT. This translates into CASSPALTSTDTQYF.

The CDR3 bases are TGTGCCAGCAGCCCACGACAGCTTCTCCTACTAAACACTGAAGCTTTCTTT. It specifies CASSPRQLLLLNTEAFF. The chain is built from TRBV7-8 and TRBJ1-1; weak D call: TRBD1 (5 bases). The CDR3 loop spans 17 amino acids. Trimming left V 5 bases short and J 2 bases short, with 21 bases between. Per germline, CDR1 SGHVS and CDR2 FQNEAQ.

This chain connects TRBV5-3 to TRBJ1-5, with 8 bases fitting TRBD1. TRBV5-3 is marked as an open reading frame, function uncertain. V was pared by 4 bases and J by 5 bases, with 11 bases of the junction left unmatched. This CDR3 region has 16 residues. The CDR3 DNA sequence: TGTGCCAGAAGCCACGACAGGGGCCTTTCTTATCAGCCCCAGCATTTT. Translation gives CARSHDRGLSYQPQHF.

The chain employs TRBV6-5 and TRBJ2-3; 8 nucleotides line up with TRBD2. The CDR3 runs 15 residues. With 6 bases clipped from V and 8 bases from J, the junction kept 13 bases outside the gene matches. The germline CDR1 and CDR2 sequences are MNHEY and SVGAGI. CDR3 in amino acids: CASRQAGAQRLTQYF. Written as DNA, the CDR3 is TGTGCCAGCAGGCAAGCGGGGGCGCAACGACTTACGCAGTATTTT.

This rearrangement joins TRBV10-1 to TRBJ2-5; 8 bases fit TRBD1. The CDR3 sequence is 15 residues long. CDR1 WNHNN and CDR2 SYGVQD come from the germline V gene (reference sequence). The junction had 8 bases not matched to a gene; V was cut back by 6 bases and J by 2 bases. The CDR3 loop reads CASSPSRGRQETQYF. In DNA form, the CDR3 reads TGCGCCAGCAGCCCCAGCAGGGGGCGGCAAGAGACCCAGTACTTC.

The chain recombines TRBV7-2 with TRBJ2-3; D is ambiguous. V was trimmed by 5 bases and J by 0 bases, leaving 12 bases between them. The CDR3 contains 15 residues. The germline CDR1 and CDR2 sequences are SGHTA and FQGNSA. The CDR3 DNA follows: TGTGCCAGCAGCCCACTCTCCCTTAGCACAGATACGCAGTATTTT. Its translation is CASSPLSLSTDTQYF.

J is TRBJ1-1 and V is TRBV6-5; D is possibly TRBD1 (5 bases). Looked up from germline, CDR1 is MNHEY and CDR2 is SVGAGI. This CDR3 has 12 amino acids. Deletions cut 5 bases from V and 1 base from J, with 5 bases between. The CDR3 region is CASSTGNTEAFF. The CDR3 DNA reads as TGTGCCAGCAGTACAGGGAACACTGAAGCTTTCTTT.

This sequence joins TRBV5-8 and TRBJ2-1; 8 bases match TRBD1. The germline CDR1 and CDR2 sequences are SGHTS and YDEGEE. The V and J ends lost 2 bases and 10 bases, in that order; junction bases with no gene match: 5. CDR3 length: 13 amino acids. The CDR3 sequence: CASSFDRGTEQFF. DNA of the CDR3: TGTGCCAGCAGCTTCGACAGGGGCACCGAGCAGTTCTTC.

V and J are TRBV13 and TRBJ2-7; D perhaps matches TRBD1 (5 bases). Germline CDR1 reads PRHDT; CDR2 reads FYEKMQ (reference sequence). The CDR3 is 18 residues long. V was trimmed by 1 base and J by 3 bases, leaving 22 bases between them. The CDR3 loop is CASSLAFQDIDPRYEQYF. Written as DNA, the CDR3 is TGTGCCAGCAGCTTAGCCTTCCAGGACATCGATCCCCGCTACGAGCAGTACTTC.

The chain links TRBV11-2 to TRBJ2-7; tentative D call: TRBD1 (6 bases). The CDR3 has 19 amino acids. CDR1 and CDR2 (germline): SGHAT, FQNNGV. Trimming left V 3 bases short and J 3 bases short, with 27 bases between. Written as DNA, the CDR3 is TGTGCCAGCAGCTTCCGCCGGGACACCAGCGGTTGGAGTTTCTACGAGCAGTACTTC. Protein product: CASSFRRDTSGWSFYEQYF.

The genes are TRBV5-1 and TRBJ2-5; 8 nucleotides agree with TRBD1. Per germline, CDR1 SGHRS and CDR2 YFSETQ. The CDR3 runs 16 residues. Trimming removed 1 base from V and 3 bases from J; junction bases left unmatched: 8. CDR3 coding DNA: TGCGCCAGCAGCTTGATGTCAGGGGGCGCCGAAGAGACCCAGTACTTC. This gives the protein CASSLMSGGAEETQYF. The full variable domain, its missing parts supplied by reference TRBV5-1 and TRBJ2-5, is KAGVTQTPRYLIKTRGQQVTLSCSPISGHRSVSWYQQTPGQGLQFLFEYFSETQRNKGNFPGRFSGRQFSNSRSEMNVSTLELGDSALYLCASSLMSGGAEETQYFGPGTRLLVL.